This T cell receptor beta chain was identified in a study of cytomegalovirus exposure and HLA in healthy donors. With 4 bases removed from V and 9 bases from J, the gap between germline ends came to 22 bases. This CDR3 has 16 residues. Germline V gene data show CDR1 as MDHEN and CDR2 as SYDVKM. With 60 Vbeta and 13 Jbeta primers, the PCR was carried out. Assay used: immunoSEQ multiplex PCR; TCRdb lists only in-frame clones, some missing. The sample lists approximately 150,000 clones; 80% were seen once. Sequenced sample: PBMCs. The clonotype comes from a man aged 30 to 39 in good health and CMV-seronegative. This chain uses TRBV28 with TRBJ2-1; D is perhaps TRBD2 (7 bases). The chain's CDR3 is CASSSPSGAGAGEQFF. The CDR3, as DNA: TGTGCCAGCAGTTCCCCCTCGGGGGCGGGGGCTGGTGAGCAGTTCTTC.